The rows below give T cell receptor beta chains drawn from one sample of a study of blood T cell repertoires in COVID-19. Only in-frame clones appear in the TCRdb table, and some are missing; sequencing was by immunoSEQ multiplex PCR. The sample has over 110,000 clones, about 70% seen once; the top ten hold about an eighth. Sequencing used peripheral blood. These TCRs come from a man older than 75 with acute or convalescent COVID-19. Each CDR3 is given with its conserved first and last residue. D genes are given only for firm matches. Clone size is stated in some rows and not others, as once, few, many or a class when expanded.

cdr3_aa cdr3_nt d_call j_call clone_size cdr3_length v_call
CASTVLAGGPGETQYF TGTGCCAGCACCGTACTAGCGGGGGGCCCAGGGGAGACCCAGTACTTC TRBD2 TRBJ2-5 once 16 TRBV7-2
CASSYSFSGVRDTQYF TGTGCCAGCAGTTACTCATTTAGCGGGGTTCGAGATACGCAGTATTTT TRBD2 TRBJ2-3 NA 16 TRBV6-5
CASSPFDSPPYEQYF TGTGCCAGCTCCCCGTTCGACAGCCCTCCCTACGAGCAGTACTTC NA TRBJ2-7 NA 15 TRBV18
CASNTPSDTQYF TGTGCCAGCAACACCCCCTCAGATACGCAGTATTTT NA TRBJ2-3 NA 12 TRBV9
CASKSQETQYF TGCGCCAGTAAATCTCAAGAGACCCAGTACTTC NA TRBJ2-5 NA 11 TRBV5-1
CASSQLDRSIQYF TGTGCCAGCAGCCAACTCGACAGGTCTATACAGTACTTC NA TRBJ2-7 once 13 TRBV3-1/TRBV3-2
CASSGRGYDEQFF TGTGCCAGTTCGGGCAGGGGGTACGATGAGCAGTTCTTC TRBD1 TRBJ2-1 NA 13 TRBV19
CASSSTRGWEVDTQYF TGTGCCAGCAGTTCTACGCGGGGGTGGGAAGTGGATACGCAGTATTTT TRBD2 TRBJ2-3 NA 16 TRBV27
CAWIAAYEQYF TGTGCCTGGATAGCCGCGTACGAGCAGTACTTC NA TRBJ2-7 few 11 TRBV30
CASSTGVWETQYF TGTGCCAGTAGCACAGGGGTCTGGGAGACCCAGTACTTC TRBD1 TRBJ2-5 NA 13 TRBV19
CASSLLGQTLYGYTF TGTGCCAGCAGCCTGCTGGGACAGACGCTTTATGGCTACACCTTC TRBD1 TRBJ1-2 NA 15 TRBV7-9
CASSNYRGGTEAFF TGTGCCAGCAGCAATTATAGGGGTGGCACTGAAGCTTTCTTT NA TRBJ1-1 NA 14 TRBV4-2
CASSGGTAFYNQPQHF TGTGCCAGTAGTGGGGGGACCGCTTTCTATAATCAGCCCCAGCATTTT NA TRBJ1-5 NA 16 TRBV19
CASSLQSRGEAFF TGTGCCAGCAGCTTACAGAGCAGGGGTGAAGCTTTCTTT NA TRBJ1-1 once 13 TRBV7-3
CATSRDPGSGNTIYF TGTGCCACCAGCAGAGATCCGGGATCTGGAAACACCATATATTTT NA TRBJ1-3 once 15 TRBV15
CASSVDPTGGSGNTIYF TGTGCCAGCAGCGTAGATCCGACAGGGGGAAGTGGAAACACCATATATTTT TRBD1 TRBJ1-3 NA 17 TRBV9
CASSQAQGAGSYGYTF TGCGCCAGCAGCCAAGCACAGGGGGCTGGAAGCTATGGCTACACCTTC TRBD1 TRBJ1-2 few 16 TRBV4-3
CAWSHPRTGAVYEQYF TGTGCCTGGAGTCACCCCCGGACAGGGGCGGTCTACGAGCAGTACTTC TRBD1 TRBJ2-7 NA 16 TRBV30
CASSYMPGVEAFF TGTGCCAGCAGTTACATGCCAGGGGTCGAAGCTTTCTTT NA TRBJ1-1 NA 13 TRBV6-5
CASSPGQGKNIQYF TGTGCCAGCAGCCCGGGACAGGGTAAAAACATTCAGTACTTC TRBD1 TRBJ2-4 NA 14 TRBV6-5
CASSEGTFGYTF TGTGCCAGCAGCGAAGGGACATTCGGCTACACCTTC NA TRBJ1-2 NA 12 TRBV7-2
CASSVDQQGTQYF TGTGCCAGCAGCGTAGACCAGCAGGGGACCCAGTACTTC NA TRBJ2-5 NA 13 TRBV9
CASGGLAGSTDTQYF TGCGCCAGCGGGGGACTAGCGGGGAGCACAGATACGCAGTATTTT TRBD2 TRBJ2-3 NA 15 TRBV10-2
CASSPSGGLTYEQYF TGTGCCAGCAGCCCCAGCGGGGGGCTGACCTACGAGCAGTACTTC TRBD2 TRBJ2-7 NA 15 TRBV11-2
CASSPGDRIYGYTF TGTGCCAGTTCCCCGGGGGACAGGATTTATGGCTACACCTTC TRBD1 TRBJ1-2 NA 14 TRBV28
CASSPQGSNQPQHF TGTGCCAGCAGCCCCCAGGGTAGCAATCAGCCCCAGCATTTT NA TRBJ1-5 NA 14 TRBV9
CASTTGTGHTKYNEQFF TGCGCCAGCACAACCGGGACAGGTCACACAAAATACAATGAGCAGTTCTTC TRBD1 TRBJ2-1 NA 17 TRBV10-1
CSASPGYGYTF TGCAGTGCAAGCCCGGGCTATGGCTACACCTTC NA TRBJ1-2 NA 11 TRBV20-1
CASSAKGSNTEAFF TGTGCCAGCAGTGCAAAGGGGTCGAACACTGAAGCTTTCTTT NA TRBJ1-1 NA 14 TRBV2
CASSIGQGNTEAFF TGTGCCAGTAGTATTGGACAGGGGAACACTGAAGCTTTCTTT TRBD1 TRBJ1-1 NA 14 TRBV19
CATSDHRDSQEKLFF TGTGCCACCAGTGACCACCGGGACAGTCAAGAAAAACTGTTTTTT TRBD1 TRBJ1-4 NA 15 TRBV24-1
CASRPPGPGANVLTF TGTGCCAGCAGACCTCCAGGGCCTGGGGCCAACGTCCTGACTTTC NA TRBJ2-6 NA 15 TRBV6-5
CASTLIQGADYGYTF TGTGCCAGCACCCTAATCCAGGGGGCGGACTATGGCTACACCTTC TRBD1 TRBJ1-2 NA 15 TRBV6-5
CAFTRSSYEQYF TGTGCCTTTACTCGTTCGAGCTACGAGCAGTACTTC NA TRBJ2-7 NA 12 TRBV30
CASSLTSGYDTDTQYF TGTGCCAGCAGTTTGACTAGCGGGTATGACACAGATACGCAGTATTTT TRBD2 TRBJ2-3 few 16 TRBV6-5
CASSPDRVGYTF TGTGCCAGCAGTCCGGACAGGGTCGGCTACACCTTC TRBD1 TRBJ1-2 NA 12 TRBV12-3/TRBV12-4
CASTMRGPGANVLTF TGTGCCAGCACCATGCGGGGGCCCGGGGCCAACGTCCTGACTTTC NA TRBJ2-6 many 15 TRBV28
CASSLRTGSGGYTF TGCGCCAGCAGCTTGAGGACAGGGAGTGGTGGCTACACCTTC TRBD1 TRBJ1-2 NA 14 TRBV5-1
CASRGSTDTQYF TGCGCCAGCCGAGGCTCCACAGATACGCAGTATTTT NA TRBJ2-3 few 12 TRBV5-1
CASSLRDRSYEQYF TGTGCCAGCAGCCTCCGGGACAGATCCTACGAGCAGTACTTC TRBD1 TRBJ2-7 NA 14 TRBV3-1/TRBV3-2
CSASSRRDSGGYYEQYF TGCAGTGCTAGTTCCCGCCGGGACAGTGGGGGCTACTACGAGCAGTACTTC TRBD1 TRBJ2-7 NA 17 TRBV20-1
CASSPTGYNEQFF TGTGCCAGCAGCCCGACAGGGTACAATGAGCAGTTCTTC TRBD1 TRBJ2-1 few 13 TRBV5-4
CASSFQRNSYNEQFF TGTGCCAGCAGCTTCCAGCGGAACTCCTACAATGAGCAGTTCTTC NA TRBJ2-1 NA 15 TRBV7-2
CASSSNEYNEQFF TGTGCCAGCAGCTCTAACGAATACAATGAGCAGTTCTTC NA TRBJ2-1 NA 13 TRBV11-3
CASSFTPTEAFF TGTGCCAGCAGCTTTACACCGACTGAAGCTTTCTTT NA TRBJ1-1 few 12 TRBV5-5
CATRTGSLTQPQHF TGTGCCACCCGAACAGGGAGTCTCACTCAGCCCCAGCATTTT NA TRBJ1-5 NA 14 TRBV19
CASSELRTSGGSKNIQYF TGTGCCAGCAGTGAGCTTAGGACTAGCGGGGGATCCAAAAACATTCAGTACTTC TRBD2 TRBJ2-4 NA 18 TRBV2
CASRTGGATGANVLTF TGTGCCAGCAGGACAGGGGGCGCAACTGGGGCCAACGTCCTGACTTTC TRBD1 TRBJ2-6 NA 16 TRBV27
CASSPASGGGEKLFF TGTGCCAGCAGCCCTGCCTCAGGGGGCGGTGAAAAACTGTTTTTT TRBD1 TRBJ1-4 NA 15 TRBV6-6
CASSLIQAVDTDTQYF TGTGCCAGCAGCTTAATCCAAGCGGTGGACACAGATACGCAGTATTTT NA TRBJ2-3 once 16 TRBV7-9
CASSLGHPGALHF TGTGCCAGCAGCTTGGGCCACCCCGGGGCCCTCCACTTT NA TRBJ1-6 NA 13 TRBV5-4
CASSARQGPTYEQYF TGTGCCAGTAGTGCTCGACAGGGACCGACCTACGAGCAGTACTTC TRBD1 TRBJ2-7 NA 15 TRBV19
CTSSQEVGWASTDTQYF TGCACCAGCAGCCAAGAAGTTGGATGGGCTAGCACAGATACGCAGTATTTT NA TRBJ2-3 NA 17 TRBV1
CASSGRQGRGAEAFF TGTGCCAGCAGCGGGAGACAGGGGAGGGGCGCTGAAGCTTTCTTT TRBD1 TRBJ1-1 NA 15 TRBV5-4
CASSLEGTTILNEQYF TGTGCCAGCAGCTTAGAAGGGACTACCATTTTGAACGAGCAGTACTTC TRBD2 TRBJ2-7 NA 16 TRBV11-3
CASSRGQLSNQPQHF TGTGCCAGCAGCCGGGGACAGCTTAGCAATCAGCCCCAGCATTTT TRBD1 TRBJ1-5 NA 15 TRBV5-6
CASSFRQGANEKLFF TGTGCCAGTAGTTTTCGACAGGGCGCTAATGAAAAACTGTTTTTT TRBD1 TRBJ1-4 NA 15 TRBV19
CASRGQVNYGYTF TGTGCCAGCAGAGGACAGGTTAACTATGGCTACACCTTC TRBD1 TRBJ1-2 NA 13 TRBV6-5
CASSSAGQGGTDTQYF TGTGCCAGCAGTTCGGCGGGGCAGGGGGGAACAGATACGCAGTATTTT NA TRBJ2-3 NA 16 TRBV28
CASSSGFRGFANEQYF TGCGCCAGCAGTTCTGGGTTCAGGGGGTTTGCAAACGAGCAGTACTTC TRBD1 TRBJ2-7 NA 16 TRBV4-3